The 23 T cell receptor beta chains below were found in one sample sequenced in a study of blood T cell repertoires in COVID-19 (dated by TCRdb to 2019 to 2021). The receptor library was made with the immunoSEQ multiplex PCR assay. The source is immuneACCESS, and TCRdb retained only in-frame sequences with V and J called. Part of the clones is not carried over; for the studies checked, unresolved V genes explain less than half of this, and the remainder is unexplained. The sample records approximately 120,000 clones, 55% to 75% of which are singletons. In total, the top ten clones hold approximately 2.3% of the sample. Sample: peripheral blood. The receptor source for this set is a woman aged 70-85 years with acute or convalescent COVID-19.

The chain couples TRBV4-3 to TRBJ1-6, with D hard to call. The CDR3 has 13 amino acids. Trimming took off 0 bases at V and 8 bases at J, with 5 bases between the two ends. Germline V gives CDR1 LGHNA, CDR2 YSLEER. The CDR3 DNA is TGCGCCAGCAGCCAAGAATTCGATTCACCCCTCCACTTT. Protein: CASSQEFDSPLHF.

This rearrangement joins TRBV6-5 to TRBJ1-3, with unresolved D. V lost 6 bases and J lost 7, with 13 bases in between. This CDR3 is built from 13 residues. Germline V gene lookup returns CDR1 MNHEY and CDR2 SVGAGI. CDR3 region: CASRESSSNTIYF. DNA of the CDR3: TGTGCCAGCAGGGAGTCCTCTTCCAACACCATATATTTT.

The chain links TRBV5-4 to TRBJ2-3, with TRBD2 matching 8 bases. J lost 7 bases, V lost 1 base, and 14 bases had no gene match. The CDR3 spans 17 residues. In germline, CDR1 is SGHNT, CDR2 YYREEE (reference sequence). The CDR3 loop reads CASSLLTSGGGGNTQYF. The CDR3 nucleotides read TGTGCCAGCAGCTTGCTCACTAGCGGAGGGGGTGGGAATACGCAGTATTTT. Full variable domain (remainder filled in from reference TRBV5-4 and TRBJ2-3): ETGVTQSPTHLIKTRGQQVTLRCSSQSGHNTVSWYQQALGQGPQFIFQYYREEENGRGNFPPRFSGLQFPNYSSELNVNALELDDSALYLCASSLLTSGGGGNTQYFGPGTRLTVL.

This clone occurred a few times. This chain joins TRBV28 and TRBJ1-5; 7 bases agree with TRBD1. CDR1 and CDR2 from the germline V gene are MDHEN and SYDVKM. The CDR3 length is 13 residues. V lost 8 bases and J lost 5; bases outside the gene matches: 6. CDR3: CASDRQGYQPQHF. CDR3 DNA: TGTGCCAGCGATAGACAGGGTTATCAGCCCCAGCATTTT.

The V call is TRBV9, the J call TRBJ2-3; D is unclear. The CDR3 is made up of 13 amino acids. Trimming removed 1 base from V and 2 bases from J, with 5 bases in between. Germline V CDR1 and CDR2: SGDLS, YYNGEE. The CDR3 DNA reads TGTGCCAGCAGCGTAACGGTCACAGATACGCAGTATTTT. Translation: CASSVTVTDTQYF.

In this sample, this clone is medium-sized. CDR3 nucleotides: TGTGCGTGGGACAGGGGGAATCCACCCCTCCACTTT. It specifies CAWDRGNPPLHF. The chain uses TRBV30 and TRBJ1-6, with 11 bases identical to TRBD1. The CDR3 sequence is 12 residues long. CDR1 and CDR2 from the germline V gene are GTSNPN and SVGIG (reference sequence).

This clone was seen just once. The CDR3 DNA sequence: TGCGCCAGCAGCTTGGCAATACAGAGCACAGATACGCAGTATTTT. Residues: CASSLAIQSTDTQYF. This chain links TRBV5-1 with TRBJ2-3; D call uncertain. Germline V gives CDR1 SGHRS, CDR2 YFSETQ. The V end lost 0 bases, the J end lost 0 bases, and 8 bases lay between the germline ends. This CDR3 comprises 15 residues.

CDR3 coding DNA: TGTGCCAGCAGCTTAGTAAGCCTGGGGGCTGAAGATACGCAGTATTTT. Its protein product is CASSLVSLGAEDTQYF. The rearrangement joins TRBV7-2 to TRBJ2-3, with a weak D call TRBD1 (6 bases). V was pared by 1 base and J by 5 bases, with 16 bases between. The CDR3 has 16 amino acids. Germline V lookup: CDR1 SGHTA, CDR2 FQGNSA. Combining the CDR3 with reference TRBV7-2 and TRBJ2-3 gives the whole variable domain GAGVSQSPSNKVTEKGKDVELRCDPISGHTALYWYRQSLGQGLEFLIYFQGNSAPDKSGLPSDRFSAERTGGSVSTLTIQRTQQEDSAVYLCASSLVSLGAEDTQYFGPGTRLTVL.

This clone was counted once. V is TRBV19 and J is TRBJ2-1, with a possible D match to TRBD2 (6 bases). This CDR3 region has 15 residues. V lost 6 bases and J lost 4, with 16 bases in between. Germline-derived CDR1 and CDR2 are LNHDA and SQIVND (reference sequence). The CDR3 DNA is TGTGCCAGTAGAAACCCCGGGAGAACGTACAATGAGCAGTTCTTC. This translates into CASRNPGRTYNEQFF.

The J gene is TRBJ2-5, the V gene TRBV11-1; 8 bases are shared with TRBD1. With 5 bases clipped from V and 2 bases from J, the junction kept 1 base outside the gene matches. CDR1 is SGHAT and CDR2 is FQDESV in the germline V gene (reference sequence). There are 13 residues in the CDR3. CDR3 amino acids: CASSRDRQETQYF. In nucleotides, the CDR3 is TGTGCCAGCAGCCGGGACAGGCAAGAGACCCAGTACTTC.

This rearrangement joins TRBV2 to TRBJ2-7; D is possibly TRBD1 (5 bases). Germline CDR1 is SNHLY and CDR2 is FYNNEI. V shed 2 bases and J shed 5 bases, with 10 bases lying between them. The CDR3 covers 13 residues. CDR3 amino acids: CASSEWGSHEQYF. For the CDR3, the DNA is TGTGCCAGCAGTGAATGGGGCAGCCACGAGCAGTACTTC.

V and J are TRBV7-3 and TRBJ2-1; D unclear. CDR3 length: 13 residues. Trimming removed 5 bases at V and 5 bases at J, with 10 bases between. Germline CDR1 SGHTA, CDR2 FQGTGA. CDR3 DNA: TGTGCCAGCAGCACGCAAACGGACAATGAGCAGTTCTTC. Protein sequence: CASSTQTDNEQFF.

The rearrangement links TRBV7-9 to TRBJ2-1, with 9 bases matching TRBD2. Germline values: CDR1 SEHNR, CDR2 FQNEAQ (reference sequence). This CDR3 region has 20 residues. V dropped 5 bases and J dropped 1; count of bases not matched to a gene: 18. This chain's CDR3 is CASSRGGATRLAESYNEQFF. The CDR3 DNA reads TGTGCCAGCAGCAGGGGGGGAGCGACACGACTAGCGGAATCCTACAATGAGCAGTTCTTC.

Written as DNA, the CDR3 is TGTGCCAGCAGTTATAGCGGCCTCTCCCAAGAGACCCAGTACTTC. Its protein product is CASSYSGLSQETQYF. The rearrangement joins TRBV2 to TRBJ2-5; tentatively, D is TRBD2 (6 bases). The germline gives CDR1 SNHLY, CDR2 FYNNEI. V was trimmed by 5 bases and J by 1 base, leaving 14 bases between them. CDR3 length: 15 amino acids.

The CDR3 nucleotides are TGTGCCACCAGCCCGGAGATTGGAGCCAATCAGCCCCAGCATTTT. It encodes CATSPEIGANQPQHF. The V call is TRBV15, the J call TRBJ1-5; D remains ambiguous. The V end was cut by 5 bases, the J end by 3 bases, with 14 bases between. There are 15 residues in the CDR3. CDR1 and CDR2 (germline): LNHNV, YYDKDF (reference sequence).

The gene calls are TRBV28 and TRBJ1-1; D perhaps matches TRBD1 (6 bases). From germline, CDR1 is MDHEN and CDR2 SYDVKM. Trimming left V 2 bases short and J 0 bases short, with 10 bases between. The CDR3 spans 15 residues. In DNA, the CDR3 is TGTGCCAGCAGTTTAGGACAGCTTATGAACACTGAAGCTTTCTTT. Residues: CASSLGQLMNTEAFF.

For the CDR3, the DNA is TGTGCCAGCAGATCGACAGGAAGGACTGGCTACACCTTC. Encoded protein: CASRSTGRTGYTF. The V and J genes are TRBV28 and TRBJ1-2; perhaps TRBD1 as D (6 bases). The V end lost 6 bases, the J end lost 7 bases, and 15 bases lay between the germline ends. This CDR3 contains 13 residues. Germline V CDR1 and CDR2: MDHEN, SYDVKM.

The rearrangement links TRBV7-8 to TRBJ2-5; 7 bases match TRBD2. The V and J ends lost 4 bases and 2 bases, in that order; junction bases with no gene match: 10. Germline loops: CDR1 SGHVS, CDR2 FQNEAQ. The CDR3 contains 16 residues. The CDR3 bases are TGTGCCAGCAGCTCCAACCGGGACTATGGGCAAGAGACCCAGTACTTC. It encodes CASSSNRDYGQETQYF.

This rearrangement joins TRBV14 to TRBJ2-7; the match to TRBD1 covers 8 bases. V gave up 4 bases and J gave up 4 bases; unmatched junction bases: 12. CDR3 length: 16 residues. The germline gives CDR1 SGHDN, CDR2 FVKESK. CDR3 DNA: TGTGCCAGCAGCCCGATTTCGGGACAGGATCTTTACGAGCAGTACTTC. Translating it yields CASSPISGQDLYEQYF.

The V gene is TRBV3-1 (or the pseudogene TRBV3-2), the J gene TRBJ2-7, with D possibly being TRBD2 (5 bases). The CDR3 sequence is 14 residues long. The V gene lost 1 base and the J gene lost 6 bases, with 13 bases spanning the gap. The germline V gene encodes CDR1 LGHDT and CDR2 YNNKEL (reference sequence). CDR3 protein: CASSQALASLEQYF. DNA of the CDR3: TGTGCCAGCAGCCAAGCCCTAGCCTCCCTCGAGCAGTACTTC.

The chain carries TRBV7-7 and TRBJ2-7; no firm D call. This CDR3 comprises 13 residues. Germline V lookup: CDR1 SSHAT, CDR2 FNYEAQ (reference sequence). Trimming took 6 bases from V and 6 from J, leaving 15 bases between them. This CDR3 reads CASSPNWASEQYF. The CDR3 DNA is TGTGCCAGCAGTCCCAATTGGGCCTCCGAGCAGTACTTC.

CDR3 DNA sequence: TGTGCCAGTAGTACGTCACTCCAAGAGACCCAGTACTTC. It yields the protein CASSTSLQETQYF. The chain is built from TRBV19 and TRBJ2-5; the D is unclear. V was cut by 4 bases and J by 1 base, with 7 bases left in between. Germline assignment: CDR1 LNHDA and CDR2 SQIVND (reference sequence). The CDR3 spans 13 residues.

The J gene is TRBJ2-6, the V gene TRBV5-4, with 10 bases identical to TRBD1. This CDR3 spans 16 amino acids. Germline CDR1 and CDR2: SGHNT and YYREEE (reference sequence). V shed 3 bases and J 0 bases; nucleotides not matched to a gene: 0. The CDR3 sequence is CASSWDRGSGANVLTF. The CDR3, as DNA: TGTGCCAGCAGCTGGGACAGGGGCTCTGGGGCCAACGTCCTGACTTTC.